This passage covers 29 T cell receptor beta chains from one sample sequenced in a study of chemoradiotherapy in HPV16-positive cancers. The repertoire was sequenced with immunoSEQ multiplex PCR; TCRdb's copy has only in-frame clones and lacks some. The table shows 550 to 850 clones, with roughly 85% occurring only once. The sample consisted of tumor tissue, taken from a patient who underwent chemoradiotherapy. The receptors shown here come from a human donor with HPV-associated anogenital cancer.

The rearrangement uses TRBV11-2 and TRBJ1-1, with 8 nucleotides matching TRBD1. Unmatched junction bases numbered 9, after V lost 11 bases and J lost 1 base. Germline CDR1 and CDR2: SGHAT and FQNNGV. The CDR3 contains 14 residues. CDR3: CAALQGAQNTEAFF. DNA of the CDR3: TGTGCCGCACTTCAGGGGGCTCAGAACACTGAAGCTTTCTTT.

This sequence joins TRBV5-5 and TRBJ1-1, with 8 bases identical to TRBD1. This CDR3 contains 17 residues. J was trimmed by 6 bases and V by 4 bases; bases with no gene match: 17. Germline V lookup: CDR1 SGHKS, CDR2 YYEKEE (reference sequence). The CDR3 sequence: CASSRPGTGSGFSEAFF. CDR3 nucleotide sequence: TGTGCCAGCAGCCGTCCCGGGACAGGCTCCGGGTTCTCTGAAGCTTTCTTT.

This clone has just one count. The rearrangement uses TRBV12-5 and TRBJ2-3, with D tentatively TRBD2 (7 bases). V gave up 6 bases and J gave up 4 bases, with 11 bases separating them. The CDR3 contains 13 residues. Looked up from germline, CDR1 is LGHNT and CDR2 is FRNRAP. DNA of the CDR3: TGTGCTAGTGGATGGGGGGGGCCAGATACGCAGTATTTT. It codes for CASGWGGPDTQYF.

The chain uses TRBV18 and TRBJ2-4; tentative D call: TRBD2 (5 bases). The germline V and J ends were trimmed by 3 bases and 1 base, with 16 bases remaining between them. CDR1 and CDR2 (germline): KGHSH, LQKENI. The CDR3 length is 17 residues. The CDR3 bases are TGTGCCAGCTCACCGAGAGCGGTCGGCGGGGCCAAAAACATTCAGTACTTC. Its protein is CASSPRAVGGAKNIQYF.

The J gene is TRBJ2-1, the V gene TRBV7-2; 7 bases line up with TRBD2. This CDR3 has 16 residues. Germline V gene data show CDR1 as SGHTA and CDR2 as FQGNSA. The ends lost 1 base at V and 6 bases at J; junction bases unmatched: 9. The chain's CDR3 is CASSLVALAVLNEQFF. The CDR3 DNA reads TGTGCCAGCAGCTTAGTGGCCCTAGCGGTGCTCAATGAGCAGTTCTTC.

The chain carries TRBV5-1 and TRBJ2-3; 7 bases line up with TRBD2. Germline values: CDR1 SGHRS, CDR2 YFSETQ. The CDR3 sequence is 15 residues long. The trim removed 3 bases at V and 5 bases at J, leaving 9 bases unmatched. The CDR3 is CASSSKPTSEDTQYF. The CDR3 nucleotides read TGCGCCAGCAGCTCAAAACCCACTAGCGAAGATACGCAGTATTTT.

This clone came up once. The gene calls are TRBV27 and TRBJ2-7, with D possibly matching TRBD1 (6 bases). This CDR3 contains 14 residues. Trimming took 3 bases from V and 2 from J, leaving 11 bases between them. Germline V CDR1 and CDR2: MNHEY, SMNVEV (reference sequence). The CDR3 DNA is TGTGCCAGCAGTTTTACTACAGGGCCCTACGAGCAGTACTTC. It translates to CASSFTTGPYEQYF.

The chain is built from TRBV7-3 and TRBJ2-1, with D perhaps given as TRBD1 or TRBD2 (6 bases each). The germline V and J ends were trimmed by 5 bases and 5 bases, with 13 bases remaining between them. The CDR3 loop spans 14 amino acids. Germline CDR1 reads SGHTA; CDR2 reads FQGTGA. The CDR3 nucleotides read TGTGCCAGCAGCCTTTCGGGGGCGGACAATGAGCAGTTCTTC. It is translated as CASSLSGADNEQFF. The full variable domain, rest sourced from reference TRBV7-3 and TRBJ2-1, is GAGVSQTPSNKVTEKGKYVELRCDPISGHTALYWYRQSLGQGPEFLIYFQGTGAADDSGLPNDRFFAVRPEGSVSTLKIQRTERGDSAVYLCASSLSGADNEQFFGPGTRLTVL.

The CDR3 sequence: CASSLDRALEQYF. CDR3 bases: TGTGCCAGCAGCCTTGACAGGGCTTTGGAGCAGTACTTC. The rearrangement links TRBV7-2 to TRBJ2-7, with 7 bases identical to TRBD1. Germline V gene sequence: CDR1 SGHTA, CDR2 FQGNSA. J was trimmed by 7 bases and V by 5 bases; bases with no gene match: 8. The CDR3 totals 13 residues.

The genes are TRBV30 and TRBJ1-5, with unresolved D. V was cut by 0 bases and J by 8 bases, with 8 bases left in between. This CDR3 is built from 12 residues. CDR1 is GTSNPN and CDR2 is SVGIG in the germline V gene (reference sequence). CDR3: CAWSVRSKPQHF. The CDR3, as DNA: TGTGCCTGGAGTGTACGGAGCAAGCCCCAGCATTTT.

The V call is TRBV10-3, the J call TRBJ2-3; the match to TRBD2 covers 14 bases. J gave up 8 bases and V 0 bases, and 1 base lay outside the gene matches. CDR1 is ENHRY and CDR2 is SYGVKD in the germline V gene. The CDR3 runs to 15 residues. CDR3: CAISESGLAGATQYF. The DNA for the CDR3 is TGTGCCATCAGTGAGTCGGGACTAGCGGGAGCTACGCAGTATTTT.

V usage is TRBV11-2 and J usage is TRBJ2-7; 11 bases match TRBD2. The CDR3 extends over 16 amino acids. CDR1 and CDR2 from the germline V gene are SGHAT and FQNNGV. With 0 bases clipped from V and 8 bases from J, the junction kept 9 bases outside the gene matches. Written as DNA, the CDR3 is TGTGCCAGCAGCTTAGATCCTGGGACTAGCGGTCCCCAGCAGTACTTC. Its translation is CASSLDPGTSGPQQYF.

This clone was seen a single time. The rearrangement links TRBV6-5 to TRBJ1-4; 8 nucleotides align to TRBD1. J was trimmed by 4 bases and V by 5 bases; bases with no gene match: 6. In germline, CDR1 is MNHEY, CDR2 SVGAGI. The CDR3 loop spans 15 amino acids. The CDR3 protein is CASSPWTGNNEKLFF. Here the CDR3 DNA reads TGTGCCAGCAGTCCGTGGACAGGGAATAATGAAAAACTGTTTTTT.

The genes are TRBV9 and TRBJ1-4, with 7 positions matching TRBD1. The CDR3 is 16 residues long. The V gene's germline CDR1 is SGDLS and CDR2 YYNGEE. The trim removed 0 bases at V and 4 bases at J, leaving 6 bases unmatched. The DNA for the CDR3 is TGTGCCAGCAGCGTAGCTACGACAGGGAATAATGAAAAACTGTTTTTT. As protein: CASSVATTGNNEKLFF.

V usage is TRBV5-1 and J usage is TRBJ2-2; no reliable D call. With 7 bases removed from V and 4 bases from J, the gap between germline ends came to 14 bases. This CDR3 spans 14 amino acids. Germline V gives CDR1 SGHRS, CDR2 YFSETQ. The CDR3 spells CASFGEIGTGELFF. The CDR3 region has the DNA TGCGCCAGCTTTGGGGAAATTGGCACCGGGGAGCTGTTTTTT.

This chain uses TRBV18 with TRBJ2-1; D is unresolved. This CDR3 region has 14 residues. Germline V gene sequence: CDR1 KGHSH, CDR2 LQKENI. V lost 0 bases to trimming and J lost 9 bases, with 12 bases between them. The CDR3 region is CASSPPSTLSEQFF. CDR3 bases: TGTGCCAGCTCACCACCCTCTACCTTGAGTGAGCAGTTCTTC.

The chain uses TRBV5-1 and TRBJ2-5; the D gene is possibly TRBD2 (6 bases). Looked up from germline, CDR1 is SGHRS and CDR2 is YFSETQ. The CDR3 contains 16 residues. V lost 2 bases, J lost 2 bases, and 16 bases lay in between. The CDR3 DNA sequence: TGCGCCAGCAGCTTTGAGGGAATGGGGGGACAAGAGACCCAGTACTTC. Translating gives CASSFEGMGGQETQYF.

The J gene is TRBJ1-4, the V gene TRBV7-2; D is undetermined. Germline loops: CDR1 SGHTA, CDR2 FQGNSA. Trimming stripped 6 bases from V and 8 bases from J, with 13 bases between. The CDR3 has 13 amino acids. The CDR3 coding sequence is TGTGCCAGCAGTGACTCAGTAGGGGAAAAACTGTTTTTT. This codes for CASSDSVGEKLFF.

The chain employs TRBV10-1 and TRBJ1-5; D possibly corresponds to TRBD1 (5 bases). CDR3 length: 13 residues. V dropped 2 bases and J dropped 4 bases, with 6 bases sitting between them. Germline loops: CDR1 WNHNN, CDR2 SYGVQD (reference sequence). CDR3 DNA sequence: TGCGCCAGCAGTGAGGAGGGGAATCAGCCCCAGCATTTT. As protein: CASSEEGNQPQHF.

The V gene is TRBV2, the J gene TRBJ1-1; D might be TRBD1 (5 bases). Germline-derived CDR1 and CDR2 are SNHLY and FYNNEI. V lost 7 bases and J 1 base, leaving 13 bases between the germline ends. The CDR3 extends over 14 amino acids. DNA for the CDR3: TGTGCCAGCAAGTATGGGGACGGGAACACTGAAGCTTTCTTT. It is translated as CASKYGDGNTEAFF.

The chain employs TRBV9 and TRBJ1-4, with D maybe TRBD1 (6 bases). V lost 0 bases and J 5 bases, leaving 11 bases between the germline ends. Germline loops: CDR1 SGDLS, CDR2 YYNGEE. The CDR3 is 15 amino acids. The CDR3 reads CASSVATGPNEKLFF. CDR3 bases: TGTGCCAGCAGCGTAGCAACAGGGCCGAATGAAAAACTGTTTTTT. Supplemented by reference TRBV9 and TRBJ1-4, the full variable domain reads DSGVTQTPKHLITATGQRVTLRCSPRSGDLSVYWYQQSLDQGLQFLIQYYNGEERAKGNILERFSAQQFPDLHSELNLSSLELGDSALYFCASSVATGPNEKLFFGSGTQLSVL.

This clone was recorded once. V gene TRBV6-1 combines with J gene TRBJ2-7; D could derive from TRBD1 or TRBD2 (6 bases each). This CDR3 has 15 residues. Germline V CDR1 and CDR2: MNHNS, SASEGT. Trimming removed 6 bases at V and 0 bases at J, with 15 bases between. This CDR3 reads CASRPLRGASYEQYF. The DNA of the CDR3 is TGTGCCAGCAGACCTTTGAGGGGGGCCTCCTACGAGCAGTACTTC.

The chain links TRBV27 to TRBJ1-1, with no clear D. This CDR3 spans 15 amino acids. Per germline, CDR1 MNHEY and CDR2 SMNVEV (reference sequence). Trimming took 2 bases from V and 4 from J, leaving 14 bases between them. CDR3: CASSLLGGAATEAFF. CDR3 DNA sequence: TGTGCCAGCAGTTTACTCGGAGGTGCGGCCACTGAAGCTTTCTTT.

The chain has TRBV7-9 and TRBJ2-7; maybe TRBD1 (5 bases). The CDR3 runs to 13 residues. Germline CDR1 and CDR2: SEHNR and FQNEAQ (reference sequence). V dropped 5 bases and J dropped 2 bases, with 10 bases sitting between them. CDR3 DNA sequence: TGTGCCAGCAGCCCAACAGGTACCTACGAGCAGTACTTC. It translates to CASSPTGTYEQYF.

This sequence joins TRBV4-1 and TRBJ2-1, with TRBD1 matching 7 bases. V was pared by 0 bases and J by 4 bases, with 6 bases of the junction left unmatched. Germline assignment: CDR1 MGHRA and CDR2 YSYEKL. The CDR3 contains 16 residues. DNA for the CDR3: TGCGCCAGCAGCCAAGATACGGGGACAGCTTACAATGAGCAGTTCTTC. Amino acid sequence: CASSQDTGTAYNEQFF.

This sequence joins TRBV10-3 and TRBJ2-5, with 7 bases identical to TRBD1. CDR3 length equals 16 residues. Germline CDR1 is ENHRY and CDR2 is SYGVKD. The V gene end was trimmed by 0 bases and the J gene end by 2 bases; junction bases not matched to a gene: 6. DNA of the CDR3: TGTGCCATCAGTGAGTCATTACAGGGGACGCAAGAGACCCAGTACTTC. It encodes CAISESLQGTQETQYF.

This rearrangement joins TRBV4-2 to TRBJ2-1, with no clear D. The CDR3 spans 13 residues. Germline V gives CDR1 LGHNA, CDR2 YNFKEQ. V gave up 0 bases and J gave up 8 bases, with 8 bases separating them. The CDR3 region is CASSQDRGDEQFF. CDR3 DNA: TGTGCCAGCAGCCAAGATAGAGGCGATGAGCAGTTCTTC.

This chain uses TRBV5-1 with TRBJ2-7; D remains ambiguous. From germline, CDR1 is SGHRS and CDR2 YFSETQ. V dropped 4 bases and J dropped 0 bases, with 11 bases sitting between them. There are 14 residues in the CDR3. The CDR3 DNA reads TGCGCCAGCAGCCGGGTCGGTCTCTCCTACGAGCAGTACTTC. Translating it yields CASSRVGLSYEQYF.

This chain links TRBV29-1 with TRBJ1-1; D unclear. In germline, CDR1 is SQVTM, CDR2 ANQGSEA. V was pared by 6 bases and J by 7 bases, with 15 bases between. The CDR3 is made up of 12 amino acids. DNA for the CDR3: TGCAGCGTCAACGCCTGGGTAGGTGAAGCTTTCTTT. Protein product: CSVNAWVGEAFF.